This T cell receptor (beta chain) was sequenced during a study of Graves' ophthalmopathy and Graves' hyperthyroidism. Study conclusions and caveats: A roughly 84% specificity and about 88% sensitivity were achieved by a 13-signature model that separated ophthalmopathy from stable hyperthyroidism. A majority of expanded thyroid clonotypes exceeding 0.001 frequency were likewise present in blood.

Germline lookup yields CDR1 MRHNA and CDR2 SNTAGT. The CDR3 sequence is 14 residues long. Trimming pared 6 bases from V and 3 bases from J, leaving 12 bases between. Uncontrolled infections, other autoimmune diseases, pregnancy or lactation barred patients from enrollment. Note on this clonotype: Antigen: not known.

Amplified material comprised TCR beta CDR3 regions derived from RNA transcripts. The library came from an HTBI-primed first-round RT-PCR and a second-round multiplex PCR. TCRdb reprocessed the multiplex PCR reads via MiXCR and lists one record per CDR3 protein. Among 1 million to 1.3 million distinct CDR3 sequences, roughly two fifths were seen once, and the ten largest hold around 10%. The clonotype comes from an adult man with Graves' hyperthyroidism. The sample was peripheral blood or thyroid tissue (not recorded which). The rearrangement uses TRBV6-4 and TRBJ1-5; D unresolved. In nucleotides, the CDR3 is TGTGCCAGCAGACCAACACTCCTCAATCAGCCCCAGCATTTT. Protein product: CASRPTLLNQPQHF.